This T cell receptor (beta chain) was identified in a study of blood T cell repertoires in COVID-19. Method: immunoSEQ multiplex PCR; TCRdb's copy keeps in-frame clones and lacks some. The sample yields some 110,000 clones, over 60% seen once. From germline, CDR1 is MNHEY and CDR2 SVGAGI. Losses at the gene ends were 5 bases for V and 5 bases for J; bases not matched to a gene: 6. This CDR3 region has 15 residues. J is TRBJ1-6 and V is TRBV6-5, with 7 positions matching TRBD1. The specimen sequenced was peripheral blood. This receptor was taken from a man between 65 and 79 years old with acute or convalescent COVID-19. CDR3 DNA: TGTGCCAGCAGTCACCGGGACAGACATAATTCACCCCTCCACTTT. It translates to CASSHRDRHNSPLHF.